Listed below are T cell receptor beta chains from one sample, sequenced in a study of blood T cell repertoires in COVID-19. Method: immunoSEQ multiplex PCR; TCRdb's copy keeps in-frame clones and lacks some. The sample carries 200,000 to 250,000 clones, around 90% recorded once. Input material: PBMCs or T cells enriched from blood (not recorded which). The receptor source for this set is a man in his fifties or sixties who had been exposed to COVID-19. CDR3s leave out the opening cysteine and the closing phenylalanine or tryptophan. A D gene is named only where the DNA matches it firmly. Clone size is not always given. Where it is, it says once, few, many or a class for expanded clones.

>-|-|TRBJ2-3|TRBV12-5
ASGVAGADTQY
>-|-|TRBJ2-3|TRBV6-1
ASSEGRDSTDTQY
>-|-|TRBJ1-1|TRBV20-1
SASWARLNTEAF
>-|-|TRBJ1-2|TRBV9
ASSGPFAANYGYT
>-|-|TRBJ1-6|TRBV3-1/TRBV3-2
ASSQSGSGGGVNSPLH
>-|-|TRBJ2-3|TRBV11-2
ASSLRQVIGDTQY
>once|-|TRBJ1-4|TRBV9
ASSVAQGSEKLF
>-|TRBD1|TRBJ1-2|TRBV4-1
ASSQAEDRLWGYT
>-|-|TRBJ1-1|TRBV3-1/TRBV3-2
ASSQRGTEAF
>once|-|TRBJ2-2|TRBV7-9
ASSLTGGNTGELF
>-|TRBD1|TRBJ2-1|TRBV9
ASSFRDRGYNEQF
>-|-|TRBJ1-1|TRBV7-9
ASSSPGGGAF
>-|TRBD2|TRBJ2-3|TRBV28
ASSVAGLAAYTDTQY
>-|-|TRBJ2-5|TRBV10-3
AISPDSLFQETQY
>-|-|TRBJ1-2|TRBV5-1
ASSFSPRQNGYT
>-|TRBD1|TRBJ2-7|TRBV5-8
ASSHSGTGHYEQY
>-|TRBD1|TRBJ1-1|TRBV4-1
ASSRAPGQKDKAF
>-|TRBD1|TRBJ2-7|TRBV9
ASSALQGAFEEEQY
>-|-|TRBJ1-4|TRBV15
ATSSGRGNEKLF
>-|TRBD1|TRBJ2-7|TRBV5-6
ASSRDRGHEQY
>-|-|TRBJ1-1|TRBV19
ASSMRVGTEAF
>once|TRBD1|TRBJ2-1|TRBV7-7
ASSLDNRGFYYNEQF
>many|TRBD1|TRBJ1-6|TRBV3-1/TRBV3-2
ASSGRTGGDSPLH
>-|TRBD1|TRBJ1-3|TRBV24-1
ATSDGGTGGNTIY
>-|-|TRBJ1-1|TRBV5-1
ASSLDTEAF
>-|TRBD1|TRBJ1-3|TRBV28
AGQGTDSGNTIY
>-|TRBD1|TRBJ1-1|TRBV5-1
ASSFLPTGGGEAF
>-|TRBD1|TRBJ1-4|TRBV30
AWSSGDRAGEKLF
>once|TRBD2|TRBJ2-1|TRBV5-1
ASSLAASGSEQF
>-|TRBD1|TRBJ2-1|TRBV9
ASSVVGQGSYNEQF
>-|TRBD1|TRBJ1-1|TRBV5-1
ASSLSQGATEAF
>once|TRBD2|TRBJ2-7|TRBV2
ASNLGTSFYEQY
>-|TRBD2|TRBJ2-7|TRBV7-2
ASSLYGGKYEQY
>-|TRBD2|TRBJ2-1|TRBV3-1/TRBV3-2
ASSQARRGGLDEQF
>-|-|TRBJ1-1|TRBV5-4
ASSLVGAAEVAF